One T cell receptor beta chain is described in this entry. The antigen is undetermined. This specimen comes from a study of lymphopenia after photon versus proton radiotherapy. Study outcomes and limitations: Oligoclonal CD8+ Temra expansion after nadir drove photon patients' diversity drop. In patients who died, overall survival fell as post-nadir TCR diversity dropped more.

The assay was immunoSEQ multiplex PCR, and TCRdb's table has in-frame clones only and misses some. The sample consists of roughly 30,000 clones, roughly 94% of them appearing once. Germline CDR1 SQVTM, CDR2 ANQGSEA. Trimming took 6 bases from V and 1 from J, leaving 9 bases between them. The CDR3 has 12 amino acids. The chain employs TRBV29-1 and TRBJ2-5; D may correspond to TRBD1 or TRBD2 (5 bases each). The sample here was peripheral blood, taken from a patient treated with photon-based radiotherapy. The TCR originated in a woman aged 45-65 years with cholangiocarcinoma. The CDR3 sequence: CSVGVSQETQYF. CDR3 nucleotide sequence: TGCAGCGTGGGGGTCTCCCAAGAGACCCAGTACTTC.